The clone carrying this T cell receptor (beta chain) was observed a few times. Its antigen is currently unknown. The data were obtained in a study of identical twins. TCRdb used MiXCR to reprocess the 5' RACE reads, holding one entry per CDR3 protein. The repertoire holds hundreds of thousands of distinct CDR3 sequences, with 21% as singletons. This CDR3 has 14 residues. V was clipped by 1 base and J by 4 bases; unmatched bases: 3. Findings and caveats of the study: Cord blood beta clonotypes present at high abundance carried fewer insertions; no such pattern appeared in memory repertoires.

These same records also appear under a second study, on T cells expressing NK-cell markers.

The TCR comes from a woman aged 18-29 years in good health. The sample consisted of PBMCs. This chain links TRBV12-3 or TRBV12-4 with TRBJ1-1; 7 bases fit TRBD1. CDR3: CASSLGQGITEAFF. CDR3 in DNA: TGTGCCAGCAGTTTAGGACAGGGAATCACTGAAGCTTTCTTT.